These 20 T cell receptor beta chains came from one sample sequenced in a study of tumor-infiltrating lymphocytes in primary liver carcinoma. Blood RNA originated from unsorted whole blood, with germline DNA additionally extracted. A primer in the constant region served to generate TCR beta cDNA from 450 to 650 ng of total RNA. Three-round nested multiplex PCR performed with slightly modified ARM-PCR produced the TCR beta libraries. Rounds one and two of PCR, each of 10 cycles, were primed with TRBV1-TRBV30 forward primers and a C-beta reverse primer. MiXCR was run by TCRdb on the multiplex PCR reads, yielding one entry per CDR3 protein. The table includes about 200,000 distinct CDR3 sequences, approximately 64% detected once. Material: peripheral blood. The origin of the receptors is a woman aged 60-75 years with primary liver carcinoma and hepatitis B virus infection.

To note about this clonotype: A much bigger clone sits one base away, suggesting this may be a read error. The genes are TRBV5-1 and TRBJ2-2; D is possibly TRBD2 (5 bases). Per germline, CDR1 SGHRS and CDR2 YFSETQ. Trimming left V 7 bases short and J 5 bases short, with 21 bases between. The CDR3 contains 16 residues. CDR3 DNA sequence: TGCGCCAGCTGCGCACTACTAGTGGCAAAAACCGGGGAGCTGTTTTTT. Translation: CASCALLVAKTGELFF.

This rearrangement joins TRBV6-5 to TRBJ2-5; no reliable D call. CDR3 length equals 15 residues. V gave up 2 bases and J gave up 3 bases, with 13 bases separating them. From germline, CDR1 is MNHEY and CDR2 SVGAGI. The CDR3: CASSYGGGRKETQYF. DNA for the CDR3: TGTGCCAGCAGTTACGGCGGTGGCCGAAAAGAGACCCAGTACTTC.

The chain is built from TRBV6-6 and TRBJ1-3; possible D gene TRBD1, 6 bases. CDR3 length equals 13 residues. V was pared by 11 bases and J by 2 bases, with 13 bases between. Germline V gives CDR1 MNHNY, CDR2 SVGAGI (reference sequence). The CDR3 loop is CASTKGAGNTIYF. Here the CDR3 DNA reads TGTGCCTCCACAAAGGGGGCTGGAAACACCATATATTTT.

This clonotype was counted once. A clone one base away is much larger, so this may be a read error. CDR3 DNA: TGTGCCTGCAGTGCCCGACAGGGGAGTTACTACGAGCAGTACTTC. Translated: CACSARQGSYYEQYF. The V gene is TRBV6-1, the J gene TRBJ2-7; 8 bases fit TRBD1. This CDR3 has 15 residues. Germline CDR1 is MNHNS and CDR2 is SASEGT.

This clonotype was found many times. This rearrangement joins TRBV12-3 or TRBV12-4 to TRBJ2-7, with D unresolved. This CDR3 has 13 amino acids. Trimming took off 2 bases at V and 3 bases at J, with 8 bases between the two ends. The CDR3, as DNA: TGTGCCAGCAGTTTACCCCCCGGCTACGAGCAGTACTTC. Its translation is CASSLPPGYEQYF.

Points on this clonotype: The missing conserved phenylalanine or tryptophan at the end of this CDR3 makes a read error likely. It is unclear where the CDR3 begins or ends on the DNA, so no DNA is shown, and the CDR3 is as TCRdb lists it. The gene calls are TRBV28 and TRBJ2-1; whether TRBD1, the table's D call, matches the DNA was not checked. CDR1 and CDR2 from the germline V gene are MDHEN and SYDVKM. Termini included, the CDR3 measures 11 amino acids. The CDR3 here is CASNLGSGEFL.

The V and J genes are TRBV6-2 or TRBV6-3 and TRBJ2-1, with D unclear. The germline gives CDR1 MNHEY, CDR2 SVGEGT. The V and J ends lost 8 bases and 0 bases respectively, with 11 bases between them. This CDR3 has 14 residues. Written as DNA, the CDR3 is TGTGCCAGCCAGCCCGGTAGCTCCTACAATGAGCAGTTCTTC. It is translated as CASQPGSSYNEQFF.

Regarding this clonotype: Without the conserved terminal phenylalanine or tryptophan, this CDR3 likely stems from a read error. The chain recombines TRBV11-2 with TRBJ2-3; D might be TRBD2 (5 bases). CDR3 size: 14 residues. Germline V gene lookup returns CDR1 SGHAT and CDR2 FQNNGV. The V gene lost 1 base and the J gene lost 8 bases, with 13 bases spanning the gap. The CDR3 DNA sequence: TGTGCCAGCAGCTTAGTTGGGAGCACGGGTACGCAGTATTCT. Encoded protein: CASSLVGSTGTQYS.

This chain joins TRBV11-3 and TRBJ2-7; perhaps TRBD2 as D (5 bases). This CDR3 is built from 15 residues. CDR1 is SGHNT, CDR2 YENEEA, per germline. Between the trimmed V and J ends, which lost 6 bases and 5 bases, there was a span of 20 bases. The CDR3: CASRPMATRADEQYF. CDR3 DNA: TGTGCCAGCAGGCCTATGGCCACGAGGGCCGACGAGCAGTACTTC.

The count of this clonotype is one. CDR3 DNA: TGTGCCAGCAGCGAATGGACAGGGAGCATCGTGACCCAGTACTTC. Translating gives CASSEWTGSIVTQYF. The gene calls are TRBV6-6 and TRBJ2-5; 8 positions match TRBD1. This CDR3 spans 15 amino acids. The J segment lost 7 bases and the V segment lost 6 bases, leaving 13 bases of the junction unmatched. Germline lookup yields CDR1 MNHNY and CDR2 SVGAGI (reference sequence).

V gene TRBV4-3 combines with J gene TRBJ2-3, with D possibly being TRBD1 or TRBD2 (6 bases each). The germline CDR1 and CDR2 sequences are LGHNA and YSLEER. Trimming left V 0 bases short and J 8 bases short, with 9 bases between. The CDR3 length is 13 residues. In DNA form, the CDR3 reads TGCGCCAGCAGCCAAGAGGAGGGGGGTACGCAGTATTTT. Its translation is CASSQEEGGTQYF.

Points on this clonotype: A much more abundant neighbour one base away suggests this may be a read error. The J gene is TRBJ2-3, the V gene TRBV7-8, with no clear D. There are 13 residues in the CDR3. CDR1 is SGHVS and CDR2 is FQNEAQ in the germline V gene. DNA for the CDR3: TGTGCCAACAGCCTAGGTCGGATGGATACGCAGTATTTT. It translates to CANSLGRMDTQYF.

This clonotype was picked up many times. V gene TRBV4-2 combines with J gene TRBJ2-7; perhaps TRBD2 as D (5 bases). The CDR3 is 16 residues long. CDR1 is LGHNA and CDR2 is YNFKEQ in the germline V gene. Trimming pared 0 bases from V and 2 bases from J, leaving 14 bases between. The CDR3 DNA sequence: TGTGCCAGCAGCCAAGATGGGAGCGGATCCCCCTACGAGCAGTACTTC. Amino acids: CASSQDGSGSPYEQYF.

This clonotype was counted at least ten times. The DNA for the CDR3 is TGTGCCAGCAGGACAGGGAATTCACCCCTCCACTTT. Amino acid sequence: CASRTGNSPLHF. The rearrangement joins TRBV6-5 to TRBJ1-6; 7 bases map to TRBD1. Trimming cost V 6 bases and J 7 bases; bases outside gene matches: 0. The germline CDR1 and CDR2 sequences are MNHEY and SVGAGI. This CDR3 is built from 12 residues.

This clonotype came up a few times. The chain recombines TRBV30 with TRBJ2-7; D is perhaps TRBD1 (6 bases). Per the germline V gene, CDR1 is GTSNPN and CDR2 is SVGIG (reference sequence). V dropped 4 bases and J dropped 0 bases, with 19 bases sitting between them. There are 16 residues in the CDR3. Written as DNA, the CDR3 is TGTGCCTGGAAACCCCCAGGGGCGAAGAGCTCCTACGAGCAGTACTTC. Its protein is CAWKPPGAKSSYEQYF.

A remark on this clonotype: This likely comes from a read error, as the CDR3 has no conserved phenylalanine or tryptophan at its end. V and J are TRBV11-2 and TRBJ2-3; D is perhaps TRBD2 (6 bases). The ends were cut back, 9 bases at V and 0 bases at J, with 22 bases in the middle. The germline CDR1 and CDR2 sequences are SGHAT and FQNNGV. The CDR3 totals 17 residues. The DNA for the CDR3 is TGTGCCAGTAGCCCAAGGTTAGCGGCCATGAGCACAGATACGCAGTATTTG. Translated, it gives CASSPRLAAMSTDTQYL.

In regard to this clonotype: A much larger clone differs by one base, so this may be a read error. The chain has TRBV4-1 and TRBJ2-3, with TRBD1 matching over 7 bases. The length of the CDR3 is 15 residues. Germline assignment: CDR1 MGHRA and CDR2 YSYEKL. CDR3 sequence: CAGSPLTGYTDTQYF. DNA for the CDR3: TGCGCCGGCAGCCCCTTGACAGGGTACACAGATACGCAGTATTTT.

About this clonotype itself: The CDR3 end shows no conserved phenylalanine or tryptophan, and so a read error is likely. This chain uses TRBV29-1 with TRBJ1-1, with D uncertain. Trimming stripped 5 bases from V and 4 bases from J, with 11 bases between. Per the germline V gene, CDR1 is SQVTM and CDR2 is ANQGSEA. The length of the CDR3 is 12 residues. The CDR3 DNA follows: TGCAGCGTTCGAAACGGCGGCACTGAAGCTTTCCTT. The encoded protein is CSVRNGGTEAFL.

Of note for this clonotype: One base away lies a much larger clone, so this may be a sequencing read error. In DNA, the CDR3 is TGTGCCAGCAGCGCCTCTGGTGCGGGGGAAGAGATCCAGTACTTC. Translation: CASSASGAGEEIQYF. The chain has TRBV6-2 or TRBV6-3 and TRBJ2-5, with 7 bases that match TRBD2. This CDR3 is built from 15 residues. The germline CDR1 and CDR2 sequences are MNHEY and SVGEGT.

The rearrangement joins TRBV11-2 to TRBJ2-7; 10 bases fit TRBD1. There are 15 residues in the CDR3. Losses at the gene ends were 1 base for V and 6 bases for J; bases not matched to a gene: 6. CDR1 is SGHAT and CDR2 is FQNNGV in the germline V gene. CDR3 in DNA: TGTGCCAGCAGCTTAGGGGACAGGGGAGATGGCGAGCAGTACTTC. Translated: CASSLGDRGDGEQYF.